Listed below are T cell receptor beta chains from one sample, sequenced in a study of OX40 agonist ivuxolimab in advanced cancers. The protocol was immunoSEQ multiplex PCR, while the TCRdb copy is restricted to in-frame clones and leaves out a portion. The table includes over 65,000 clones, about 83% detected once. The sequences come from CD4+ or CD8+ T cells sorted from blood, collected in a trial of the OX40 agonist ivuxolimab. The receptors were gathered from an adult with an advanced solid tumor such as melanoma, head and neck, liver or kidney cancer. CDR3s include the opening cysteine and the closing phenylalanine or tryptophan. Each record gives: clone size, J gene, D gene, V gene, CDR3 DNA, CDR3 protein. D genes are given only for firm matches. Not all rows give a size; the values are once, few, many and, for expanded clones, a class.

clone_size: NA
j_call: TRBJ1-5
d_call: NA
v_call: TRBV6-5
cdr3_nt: TGTGCCAGCAGACAGGGTGCTAATCAGCCCCAGCATTTT
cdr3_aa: CASRQGANQPQHF

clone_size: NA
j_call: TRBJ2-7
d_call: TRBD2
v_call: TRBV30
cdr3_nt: TGTGCCTACTCTAAGCGGGAGAGGGGCGAGCAGTACTTC
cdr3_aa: CAYSKRERGEQYF

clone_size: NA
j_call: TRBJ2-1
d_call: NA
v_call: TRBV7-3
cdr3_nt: TGTGCCAGCAGCTCGGACGGGGGTTACAATGAGCAGTTCTTC
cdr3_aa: CASSSDGGYNEQFF

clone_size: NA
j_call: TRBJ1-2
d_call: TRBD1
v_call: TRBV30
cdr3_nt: TGTGCCTGGAGTGGGAAGACAGGGGGCCATGGCTACACCTTC
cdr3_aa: CAWSGKTGGHGYTF

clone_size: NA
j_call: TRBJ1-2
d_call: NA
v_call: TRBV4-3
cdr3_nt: TGCGCCAGCAGCCCCACGCGCAGGAACTATGGCTACACCTTC
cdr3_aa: CASSPTRRNYGYTF

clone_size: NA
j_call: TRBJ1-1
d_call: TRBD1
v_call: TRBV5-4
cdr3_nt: TGTGCCAGCAGCCCTAAGAAACAGGGGATGCACACTGAAGCTTTCTTT
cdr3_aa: CASSPKKQGMHTEAFF

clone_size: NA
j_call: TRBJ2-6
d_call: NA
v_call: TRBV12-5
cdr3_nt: TGTGCTAGTGGTTTGGTTATGGACGGCACCTCTGGGGCCAACGTCCTGACTTTC
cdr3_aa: CASGLVMDGTSGANVLTF

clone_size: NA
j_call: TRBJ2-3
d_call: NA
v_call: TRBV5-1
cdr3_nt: TGCGCCAGCAGCCCCTCGAGGGGCGGCACAGATACGCAGTATTTT
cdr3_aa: CASSPSRGGTDTQYF

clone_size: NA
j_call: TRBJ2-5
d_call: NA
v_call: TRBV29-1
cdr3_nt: TGCAGCGTTGATTGGCCGTACCAAGAGACCCAGTACTTC
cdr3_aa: CSVDWPYQETQYF

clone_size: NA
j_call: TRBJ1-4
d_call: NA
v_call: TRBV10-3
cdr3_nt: TGTGCCATCCGGGGGGCAGTCAATGAAAAACTGTTTTTT
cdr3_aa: CAIRGAVNEKLFF

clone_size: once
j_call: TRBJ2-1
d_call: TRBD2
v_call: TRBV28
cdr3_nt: TGTGCCAGCAGTCCGTCTAGCGGGAGGGCCGGCCACAATGAGCAGTTCTTC
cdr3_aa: CASSPSSGRAGHNEQFF